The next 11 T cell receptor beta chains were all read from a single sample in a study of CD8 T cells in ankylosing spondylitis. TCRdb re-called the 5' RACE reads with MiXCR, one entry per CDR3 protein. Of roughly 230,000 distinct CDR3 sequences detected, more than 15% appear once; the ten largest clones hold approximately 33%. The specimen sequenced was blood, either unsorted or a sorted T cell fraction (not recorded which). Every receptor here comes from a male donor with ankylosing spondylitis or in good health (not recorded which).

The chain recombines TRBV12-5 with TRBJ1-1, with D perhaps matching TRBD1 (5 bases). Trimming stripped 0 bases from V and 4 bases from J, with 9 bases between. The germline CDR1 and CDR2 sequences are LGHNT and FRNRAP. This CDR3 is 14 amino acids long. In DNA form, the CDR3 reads TGTGCTAGTGGTTTGGTCGGGGGGTCCACTGAAGCTTTCTTT. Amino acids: CASGLVGGSTEAFF.

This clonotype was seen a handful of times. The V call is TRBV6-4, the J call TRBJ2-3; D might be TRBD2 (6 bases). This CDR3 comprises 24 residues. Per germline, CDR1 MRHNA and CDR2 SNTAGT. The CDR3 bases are TGTGCTCAGCAGAGACTGGGGGGTTTTGAAGTGGCCCTGGGAGGCTGTGCCCGGACAGATACGCAGTATTTT. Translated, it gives CAQQRLGGFEVALGGCARTDTQYF.

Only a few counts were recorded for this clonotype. As DNA, the CDR3 is TGCGCCAGCAGACACGGACACGGGTCAAACACTGAAGCTTTCTTT. Its translation: CASRHGHGSNTEAFF. This chain uses TRBV4-1 with TRBJ1-1, with D possibly being TRBD1 (5 bases). CDR1 and CDR2 from the germline V gene are MGHRA and YSYEKL. The CDR3 spans 15 residues. V lost 6 bases and J lost 2, with 16 bases in between.

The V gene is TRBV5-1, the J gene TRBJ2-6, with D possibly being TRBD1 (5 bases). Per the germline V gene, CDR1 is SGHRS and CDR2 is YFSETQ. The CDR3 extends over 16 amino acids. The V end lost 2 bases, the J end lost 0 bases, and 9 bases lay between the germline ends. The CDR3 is CASSFYRYSGANVLTF. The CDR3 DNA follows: TGCGCCAGCAGCTTTTACAGGTACTCTGGGGCCAACGTCCTGACTTTC.

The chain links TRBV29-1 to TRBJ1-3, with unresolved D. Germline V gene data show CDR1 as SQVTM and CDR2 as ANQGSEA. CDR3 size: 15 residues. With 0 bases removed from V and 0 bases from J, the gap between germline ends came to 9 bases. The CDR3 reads CSVEDGRLSGNTIYF. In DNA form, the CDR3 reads TGCAGCGTTGAAGATGGCAGACTCTCTGGAAACACCATATATTTT.

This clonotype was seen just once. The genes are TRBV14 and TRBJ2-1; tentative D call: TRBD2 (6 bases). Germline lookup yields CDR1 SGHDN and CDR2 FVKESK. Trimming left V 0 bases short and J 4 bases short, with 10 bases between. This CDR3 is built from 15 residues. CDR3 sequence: CASSQDGSGYNEQFF. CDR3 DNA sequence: TGTGCCAGCAGCCAAGACGGGAGCGGATACAATGAGCAGTTCTTC.

This chain's CDR3 is CASSPDWGGLKSNQPQHF. The DNA for the CDR3 is TGCGCCAGCAGCCCTGATTGGGGGGGCCTTAAGAGCAATCAGCCCCAGCATTTT. The chain carries TRBV4-3 and TRBJ1-5; a weak D match, TRBD1 (6 bases). Trimming pared 4 bases from V and 1 base from J, leaving 20 bases between. There are 18 residues in the CDR3. Germline V CDR1 and CDR2: LGHNA, YSLEER.

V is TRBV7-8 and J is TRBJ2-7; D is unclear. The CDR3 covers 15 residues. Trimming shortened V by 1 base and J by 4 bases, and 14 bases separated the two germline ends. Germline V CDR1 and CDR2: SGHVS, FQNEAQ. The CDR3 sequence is CASSLDGLLLYEQYF. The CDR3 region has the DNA TGTGCCAGCAGCTTAGATGGGCTCCTACTATACGAGCAGTACTTC.

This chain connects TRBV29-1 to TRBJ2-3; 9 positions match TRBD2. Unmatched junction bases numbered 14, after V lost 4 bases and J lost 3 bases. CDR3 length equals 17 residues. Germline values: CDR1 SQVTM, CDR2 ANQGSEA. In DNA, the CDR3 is TGCAGCGTTGTTGGGCTAGCGGGGACCGGGGGTACAGATACGCAGTATTTT. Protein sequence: CSVVGLAGTGGTDTQYF.

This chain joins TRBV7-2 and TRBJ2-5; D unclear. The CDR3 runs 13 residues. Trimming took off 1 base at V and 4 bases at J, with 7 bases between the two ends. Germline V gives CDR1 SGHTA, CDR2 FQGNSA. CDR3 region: CASSLVQGETQYF. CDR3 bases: TGTGCCAGCAGCTTAGTTCAAGGAGAGACCCAGTACTTC.

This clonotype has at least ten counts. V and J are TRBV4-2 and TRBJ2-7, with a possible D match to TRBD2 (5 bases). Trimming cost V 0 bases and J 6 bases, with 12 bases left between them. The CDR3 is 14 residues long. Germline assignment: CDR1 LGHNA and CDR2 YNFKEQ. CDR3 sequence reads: CASSQELVPPEQYF. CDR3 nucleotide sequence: TGTGCCAGCAGCCAAGAACTAGTCCCCCCCGAGCAGTACTTC.